This TCR beta chain was captured in a study of shared clonotypes between healthy human individuals. General study results and limits: Incompleteness in sorted-subset sequencing, despite large depth, was shown by rarefaction. The study found lower generation probabilities in non-shared clonotypes than in those shared by all four donors.

Profiling relied on immunoSEQ multiplex PCR, and the TCRdb table lists in-frame clones only, not all of them. The sample holds roughly 2.2 million clones, 80% to 95% seen once. As for this clone: The antigen is not known.

Both subsets, CD45RA+ naive and CD45RA-negative memory, were split from the CD4+ cells. The sequence came from a man between 18 and 35 years old in good health. Some clones in this sample may be carry-over from other donors' samples. The sequencing input was naive CD4+ T cells from PBMCs. Subset specified: CD45RA+ positively selected.

CDR3 amino acids: CASSLGSGELFF. In nucleotides, the CDR3 is TGTGCCAGCAGCTTGGGGAGTGGGGAGCTGTTTTTT. This chain uses TRBV5-8 with TRBJ2-2; D call uncertain. This CDR3 has 12 amino acids. Germline loops: CDR1 SGHTS, CDR2 YDEGEE. The ends were cut back, 0 bases at V and 8 bases at J, with 5 bases in the middle.